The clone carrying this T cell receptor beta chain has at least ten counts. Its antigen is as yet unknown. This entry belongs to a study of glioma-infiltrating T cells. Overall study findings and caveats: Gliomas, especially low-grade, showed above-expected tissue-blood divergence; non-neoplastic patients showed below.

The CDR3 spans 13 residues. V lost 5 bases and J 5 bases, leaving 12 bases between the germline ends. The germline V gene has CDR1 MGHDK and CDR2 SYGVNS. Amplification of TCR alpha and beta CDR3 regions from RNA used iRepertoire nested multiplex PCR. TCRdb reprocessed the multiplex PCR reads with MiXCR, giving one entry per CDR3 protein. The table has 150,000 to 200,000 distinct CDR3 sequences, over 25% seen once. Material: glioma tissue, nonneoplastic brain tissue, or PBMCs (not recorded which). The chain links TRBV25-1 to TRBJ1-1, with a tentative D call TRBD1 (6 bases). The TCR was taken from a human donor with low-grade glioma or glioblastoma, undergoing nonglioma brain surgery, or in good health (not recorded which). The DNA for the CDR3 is TGTGCCAGCAGTAAACAGGGTCGTACTGAAGCTTTCTTT. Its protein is CASSKQGRTEAFF.